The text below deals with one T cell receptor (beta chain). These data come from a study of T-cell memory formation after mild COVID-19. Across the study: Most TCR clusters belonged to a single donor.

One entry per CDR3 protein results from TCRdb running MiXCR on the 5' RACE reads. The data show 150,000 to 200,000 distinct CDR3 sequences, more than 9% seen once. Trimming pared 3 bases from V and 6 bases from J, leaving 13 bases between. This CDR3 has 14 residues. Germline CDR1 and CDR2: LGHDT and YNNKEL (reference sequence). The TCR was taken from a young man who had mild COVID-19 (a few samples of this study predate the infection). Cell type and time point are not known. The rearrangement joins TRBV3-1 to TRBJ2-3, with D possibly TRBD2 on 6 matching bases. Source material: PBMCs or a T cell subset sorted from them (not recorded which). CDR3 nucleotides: TGTGCCAGCAGCCAGGGGGGACCGTCCGATACGCAGTATTTT. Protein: CASSQGGPSDTQYF.